The source of this TCR beta chain is a study of blood T cell repertoires in COVID-19. Across the study: Acute and convalescent COVID-19 samples came from the United States, Italy and Spain. Sources were T cells, B-cell-depleted T cells, or PBMCs; the material itself was cDNA or gDNA.

Adults between about 18 and 89 years of age took part from fewer than 30 US areas. Cohort placement rested on clinical history that participants reported themselves. Here immunoSEQ multiplex PCR was the method, and the copy in TCRdb shows in-frame clones only, minus some. This sample yields approximately 320,000 clones, of which 80% to 90% are seen a single time; around 9% belongs to the top ten. The CDR3 covers 17 residues. V dropped 4 bases and J dropped 0; count of bases not matched to a gene: 8. From germline, CDR1 is SGHNT and CDR2 YYREEE (reference sequence). Input material: PBMCs or T cells enriched from blood (not recorded which). This receptor was obtained from a woman aged 18 to 35 who had recovered from COVID-19. V usage is TRBV5-4 and J usage is TRBJ2-2; 8 bases match TRBD2. The CDR3 reads CASSPGGSIANTGELFF. CDR3 bases: TGTGCCAGCAGCCCGGGGGGGTCTATCGCGAACACCGGGGAGCTGTTTTTT. Full variable domain (missing parts from reference TRBV5-4 and TRBJ2-2): ETGVTQSPTHLIKTRGQQVTLRCSSQSGHNTVSWYQQALGQGPQFIFQYYREEENGRGNFPPRFSGLQFPNYSSELNVNALELDDSALYLCASSPGGSIANTGELFFGEGSRLTVL.